This T cell receptor beta chain comes out of a study of shared clonotypes between healthy human individuals. TCRdb's copy holds only in-frame clones and misses some; the assay was immunoSEQ multiplex PCR. The sample consists of about 2,100,000 clones, around 93% of them appearing once. Trimming removed 0 bases from V and 2 bases from J, with 11 bases in between. Germline values: CDR1 LGHNA, CDR2 YNFKEQ. The CDR3 totals 15 residues. Selected positively for CCR7 and CD45RO-negative, naive CD8 cells excluded terminally differentiated effector memory CD45RA+ cells. This TCR was recovered from a man aged 18 to 35 in good health. Some clones in this sample may be carry-over from other donors' samples. This chain links TRBV4-2 with TRBJ2-7; D may be TRBD1 (5 bases). What was sequenced was naive CD8+ T cells from PBMCs. The CDR3 DNA follows: TGTGCCAGCAGCCAAGATGATCAGGGCCCCTACGAGCAGTACTTC. Its translation: CASSQDDQGPYEQYF.